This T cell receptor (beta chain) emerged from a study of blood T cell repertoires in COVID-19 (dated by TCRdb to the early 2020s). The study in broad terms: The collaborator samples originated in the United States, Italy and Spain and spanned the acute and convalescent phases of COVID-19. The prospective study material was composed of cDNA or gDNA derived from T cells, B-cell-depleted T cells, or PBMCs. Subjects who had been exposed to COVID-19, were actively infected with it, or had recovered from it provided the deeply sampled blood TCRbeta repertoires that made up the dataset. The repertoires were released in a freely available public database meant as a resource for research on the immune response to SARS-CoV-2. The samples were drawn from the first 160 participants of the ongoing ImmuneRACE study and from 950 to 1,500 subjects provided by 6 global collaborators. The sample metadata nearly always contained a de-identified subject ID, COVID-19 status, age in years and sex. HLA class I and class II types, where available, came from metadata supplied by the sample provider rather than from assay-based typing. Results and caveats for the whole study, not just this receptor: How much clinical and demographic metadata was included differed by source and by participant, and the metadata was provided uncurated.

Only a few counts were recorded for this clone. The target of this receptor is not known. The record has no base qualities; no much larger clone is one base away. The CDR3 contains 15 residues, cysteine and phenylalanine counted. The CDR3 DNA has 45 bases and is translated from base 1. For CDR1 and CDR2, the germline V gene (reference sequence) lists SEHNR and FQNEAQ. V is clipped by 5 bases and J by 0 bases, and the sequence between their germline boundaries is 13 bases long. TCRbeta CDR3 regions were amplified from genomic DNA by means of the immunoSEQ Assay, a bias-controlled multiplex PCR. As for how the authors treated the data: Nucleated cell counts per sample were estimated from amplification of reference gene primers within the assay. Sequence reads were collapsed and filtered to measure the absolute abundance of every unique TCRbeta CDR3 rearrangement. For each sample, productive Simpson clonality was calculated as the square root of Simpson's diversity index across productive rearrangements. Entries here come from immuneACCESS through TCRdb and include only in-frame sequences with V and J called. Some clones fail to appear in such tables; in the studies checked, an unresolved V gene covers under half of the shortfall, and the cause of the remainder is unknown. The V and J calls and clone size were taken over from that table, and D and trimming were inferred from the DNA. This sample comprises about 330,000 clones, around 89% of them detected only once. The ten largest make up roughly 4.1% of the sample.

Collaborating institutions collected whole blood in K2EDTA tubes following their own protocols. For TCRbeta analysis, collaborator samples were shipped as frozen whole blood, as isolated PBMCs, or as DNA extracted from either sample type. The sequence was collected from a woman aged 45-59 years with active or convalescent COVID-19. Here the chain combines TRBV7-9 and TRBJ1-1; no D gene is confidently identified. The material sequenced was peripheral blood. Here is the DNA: TGTGCCAGCAGCCCCCGACCTGACATGAACACTGAAGCTTTCTTT. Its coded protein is CASSPRPDMNTEAFF. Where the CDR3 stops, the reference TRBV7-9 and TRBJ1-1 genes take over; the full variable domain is DTGVSQNPRHKITKRGQNVTFRCDPISEHNRLYWYRQTLGQGPEFLTYFQNEAQLEKSRLLSDRFSAERPKGSFSTLEIQRTEQGDSAMYLCASSPRPDMNTEAFFGQGTRLTVV.